Below, one TCR beta chain is given with its context. Its antigen specificity is not known. Nothing much larger sits one base from this clone, and base qualities are not available. This record belongs to a study of blood T cell repertoires in COVID-19 (dated by TCRdb to the early 2020s). About the study as a whole: Samples from collaborators originated in the United States, Italy and Spain and spanned both the acute and convalescent phases of COVID-19. Where HLA class I and class II types were available, the types were taken from metadata supplied by the sample provider, not from assay-based typing. The repertoires were released in a freely available public database meant as a resource for research on the immune response to SARS-CoV-2. The prospective study material was composed of cDNA or gDNA derived from T cells, B-cell-depleted T cells, or PBMCs. Subjects who had been exposed to COVID-19, were actively infected with it, or had recovered from it provided the deeply sampled blood TCRbeta repertoires that made up the dataset. A de-identified subject ID, COVID-19 status, age in years and sex were almost always included in the sample metadata. The samples were drawn from two sources: the first 160 participants of the ongoing ImmuneRACE study, and fewer than 1,500 subjects contributed by 6 global collaborators.

TCRbeta CDR3 regions were amplified from genomic DNA using the immunoSEQ Assay, a bias-controlled multiplex PCR. On the study's bioinformatics: Nucleated cell counts per sample were estimated from amplification of reference gene primers within the assay. To quantify the absolute abundance of each unique TCRbeta CDR3 rearrangement, sequence reads were collapsed and filtered. For each sample, productive Simpson clonality was calculated as the square root of Simpson's diversity index across productive rearrangements. TCRdb limited this immuneACCESS table to in-frame rearrangements with V and J called. A share of clones is missing; checked studies link under half to unresolved V genes, and the rest is unexplained. That table is the source of V, J and clone size, and D and trimming were worked out from the DNA. The sample has over 55,000 clones on record, more than 70% of them singletons. In total, the top ten clones hold 7.5% to 9.5% of the sample.

General findings and caveats noted by the study authors: How much clinical and demographic metadata was included differed by source and by participant, and the metadata was provided uncurated.

The germline V gene encodes CDR1 SGDLS and CDR2 YYNGEE. The cysteine opens and the phenylalanine closes a CDR3 of 14 amino acids. The read is trimmed to its CDR3 DNA, 42 bases read in frame from base 1. V has 4 bases trimmed and J has 15 bases trimmed; junction bases matching no gene number 15. Collaborating institutions collected whole blood in K2EDTA tubes following their own protocols. For TCRbeta analysis, collaborator samples were shipped as frozen whole blood, as isolated PBMCs, or as DNA extracted from either sample type. Sequencing used peripheral blood. This clonotype was obtained from a man between 45 and 60 years old with active COVID-19. The rearrangement joined TRBV9 to TRBJ1-3, and 8 junction bases match TRBD1. This receptor carries the CDR3 CASSMGTGDSSRYF. In nucleotides, the sequence is TGTGCCAGCAGCATGGGGACAGGCGACTCATCGAGATATTTT. The CDR3, completed at both ends by the reference TRBV9 and TRBJ1-3 genes, gives the full variable domain DSGVTQTPKHLITATGQRVTLRCSPRSGDLSVYWYQQSLDQGLQFLIQYYNGEERAKGNILERFSAQQFPDLHSELNLSSLELGDSALYFCASSMGTGDSSRYFGEGSWLTVV.